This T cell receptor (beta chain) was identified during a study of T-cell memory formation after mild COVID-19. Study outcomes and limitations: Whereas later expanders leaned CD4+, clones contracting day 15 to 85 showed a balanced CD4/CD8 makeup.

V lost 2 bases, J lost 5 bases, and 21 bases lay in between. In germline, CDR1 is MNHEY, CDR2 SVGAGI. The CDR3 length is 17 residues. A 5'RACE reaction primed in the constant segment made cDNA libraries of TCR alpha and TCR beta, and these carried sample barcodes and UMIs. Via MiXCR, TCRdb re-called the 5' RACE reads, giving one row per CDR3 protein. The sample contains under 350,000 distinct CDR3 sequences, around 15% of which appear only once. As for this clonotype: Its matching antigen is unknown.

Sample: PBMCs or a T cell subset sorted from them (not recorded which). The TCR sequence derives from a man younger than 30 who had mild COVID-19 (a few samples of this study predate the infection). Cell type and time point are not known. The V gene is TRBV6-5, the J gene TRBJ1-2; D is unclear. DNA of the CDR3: TGTGCCAGCAGTTACCCTGAGGTCGCAGACGAGATTTATGGCTACACCTTC. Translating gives CASSYPEVADEIYGYTF.